This is a list of T cell receptor beta chains from one sample in a study of shared clonotypes between healthy human individuals. The data were produced by immunoSEQ multiplex PCR, yet TCRdb's version contains in-frame clones alone and is incomplete. The sample gives around 1.6 million clones, approximately 98% of which show up once; 0.4% to 0.45% is in the top ten. Sample: naive CD4+ T cells sorted from blood. Every receptor here comes from a man aged 25 to 45 in good health. Each CDR3 is given with its conserved first and last residue. D genes are given only for firm matches. Some rows have no size entry. The others give once, few or many, or a class for an expanded clone.

NA	TRBV5-1	TRBJ2-4	NA	TGCGCCAGCAGCGGTGACACCATGGGGAACATTCAGTACTTC	CASSGDTMGNIQYF
TRBD2	TRBV19	TRBJ2-5	once	TGTGCCAGTAGTATAGATGGGGCGGGAGGGCCCAAGACCCAGTACTTC	CASSIDGAGGPKTQYF
NA	TRBV4-3	TRBJ2-5	once	TGCGCCAGCAGCCAAGATGAGTGGGAGACCCAGTACTTC	CASSQDEWETQYF
NA	TRBV29-1	TRBJ2-3	NA	TGCAGCGTCCCAACAGGCACAGATACGCAGTATTTT	CSVPTGTDTQYF
NA	TRBV6-6	TRBJ1-1	NA	TGTGCCAGCAGACGGGGGCAAGAAACTGAAGCTTTCTTT	CASRRGQETEAFF
NA	TRBV2	TRBJ1-2	NA	TGTGCCAGCAGTGTTGGGGACTATGGCTACACCTTC	CASSVGDYGYTF
TRBD2	TRBV9	TRBJ2-2	NA	TGTGCCAGCAGCGTCGGACTAGCGGGACTCACCGGGGAGCTGTTTTTT	CASSVGLAGLTGELFF
NA	TRBV5-6	TRBJ1-1	NA	TGTGCCAGCAGCACTCTACGGGGGAACACTGAAGCTTTCTTT	CASSTLRGNTEAFF
NA	TRBV4-1	TRBJ2-6	NA	TGCGCCAGCAGCCCTTTGGGACTTGGGGCCAACGTCCTGACTTTC	CASSPLGLGANVLTF
NA	TRBV28	TRBJ2-3	NA	TGTGCCAGCATTCGGCATTCAGGTCGCGGCGCCGCAGATACGCAGTATTTT	CASIRHSGRGAADTQYF
TRBD2	TRBV5-4	TRBJ2-2	NA	TGTGCCAGCAGCTTGACTACTAGCGGGACCGGGGAGCTGTTTTTT	CASSLTTSGTGELFF
TRBD1	TRBV28	TRBJ2-3	NA	TGTGCCAGCAGTCACCCCCCCCTGCAGGGGGCGAACACAGATACGCAGTATTTT	CASSHPPLQGANTDTQYF
NA	TRBV11-2	TRBJ2-4	NA	TGTGCCAGCAGCTTAGATATAGGGTCAAGGTTAGCCAAAAACATTCAGTACTTC	CASSLDIGSRLAKNIQYF
TRBD1	TRBV7-9	TRBJ2-2	NA	TGTGCCAGCAGCTTAATTCGACAGGGGGCGAGCACCGGGGAGCTGTTTTTT	CASSLIRQGASTGELFF
NA	TRBV5-1	TRBJ2-7	NA	TGCGCCAGCAGTATAACAGGGTACGACGAGCAGTACTTC	CASSITGYDEQYF
NA	TRBV9	TRBJ2-1	NA	TGTGCCAGCAGCGTAATAGGGTCGGGACTGTCTTTGGATGAGCAGTTCTTC	CASSVIGSGLSLDEQFF
TRBD2	TRBV27	TRBJ2-5	NA	TGTGCCAGCAGTTTTATGAGGAGCGGGAGGGCGAGTGGGCAAGAGACCCAGTACTTC	CASSFMRSGRASGQETQYF
NA	TRBV9	TRBJ1-2	NA	TGTGCCAGCAGCGCGCGGGAAAAGAATGGCTACACCTTC	CASSAREKNGYTF
TRBD1	TRBV7-9	TRBJ2-7	NA	TGTGCCAGCAGCTTATACGGGACAGGGGACCACGAGCAGTACTTC	CASSLYGTGDHEQYF
NA	TRBV4-1	TRBJ1-2	NA	TGCGCCAGCAGCCATATGACAGCCCCTAACTATGGCTACACCTTC	CASSHMTAPNYGYTF
NA	TRBV6-5	TRBJ1-4	NA	TGTGCCAGCAGGGAACAGGGTGAAAAACTGTTTTTT	CASREQGEKLFF
NA	TRBV5-4	TRBJ1-2	NA	TGTGCCAGCACCCCATCTGGGGGCCGCTATGGCTACACCTTC	CASTPSGGRYGYTF
NA	TRBV27	TRBJ2-2	NA	TGTGCCAGTAGTAGTTTGGGCAACACCGGGGAGCTGTTTTTT	CASSSLGNTGELFF
TRBD1	TRBV6-5	TRBJ2-7	NA	TGTGCCAGCAGGACAGGGAACGAGCAGTACTTC	CASRTGNEQYF
NA	TRBV10-3	TRBJ2-4	NA	TGTGCCATCAGTGAGTGGGGATTGGGGGCCAAAAACATTCAGTACTTC	CAISEWGLGAKNIQYF
TRBD1	TRBV7-9	TRBJ2-7	NA	TGTGCCAGCAGCTGGGACAGAATCTCCTACGAGCAGTACTTC	CASSWDRISYEQYF
NA	TRBV5-1	TRBJ2-7	NA	TGCGCCAGCGCCGCAGGGTCAGAACCCTACGAGCAGTACTTC	CASAAGSEPYEQYF
TRBD1	TRBV10-3	TRBJ2-2	once	TGTGCCATCAGTGATTGGCAGGGGGCCGGGGAGCTGTTTTTT	CAISDWQGAGELFF
TRBD2	TRBV7-2	TRBJ2-7	once	TGTGCCAGCAGCCCTAGACTAGCGGGCCCTCATAGGGCCTACGAGCAGTACTTC	CASSPRLAGPHRAYEQYF
TRBD2	TRBV18	TRBJ2-1	NA	TGTGCCAGCTCACCACTCGGGACTAGCGGATTCTACAATGAGCAGTTCTTC	CASSPLGTSGFYNEQFF
NA	TRBV28	TRBJ2-3	NA	TGTGCCAGCAGAACCACAGATACGCAGTATTTT	CASRTTDTQYF
NA	TRBV7-2	TRBJ1-1	NA	TGTGCCAGCAGCTTAGGGGGGACACCTAGACAGAACACTGAAGCTTTCTTT	CASSLGGTPRQNTEAFF
NA	TRBV7-8	TRBJ2-7	NA	TGTGCCAGCAGCACCAGGGTTTTAGGAGGCTACGAGCAGTACTTC	CASSTRVLGGYEQYF
NA	TRBV18	TRBJ1-1	NA	TGTGCCAGCTCACCCCGCCCGAACACTGAAGCTTTCTTT	CASSPRPNTEAFF
NA	TRBV19	TRBJ2-4	NA	TGTGCCAGTAATCCCGGACTATCGATGGGTCACATTCAGTACTTC	CASNPGLSMGHIQYF
NA	TRBV5-4	TRBJ1-4	NA	TGTGCCAGCAGTCTAGGGGGACCAACTAATGAAAAACTGTTTTTT	CASSLGGPTNEKLFF
TRBD2	TRBV7-9	TRBJ2-7	NA	TGTGCCAGCACCCAACTAGCGGGAGGTACCCAGTACTTC	CASTQLAGGTQYF
NA	TRBV7-9	TRBJ2-2	NA	TGTGCCAGCAGCTATCGACAGTCCGGGGAGCTGTTTTTT	CASSYRQSGELFF
NA	TRBV6-5	TRBJ2-7	NA	TGTGCCAGCAATCAGGGGGGAAGAAACGAGCAGTACTTC	CASNQGGRNEQYF
NA	TRBV7-7	TRBJ2-6	NA	TGTGCCAGCAGCACGTTCACGCCACAAAGTCGGGCCAACGTCCTGACTTTC	CASSTFTPQSRANVLTF
NA	TRBV6-1	TRBJ1-4	NA	TGTGCCAGCACCCCGATGGGGGGGGAAAAACTGTTTTTT	CASTPMGGEKLFF
NA	TRBV9	TRBJ1-1	NA	TGTGCCAGCAGCGTAGGGGGAGCGGGGAACACTGAAGCTTTCTTT	CASSVGGAGNTEAFF
NA	TRBV9	TRBJ1-4	NA	TGTGCCAGCAGCCCCCGTGCAACTAATGAAAAACTGTTTTTT	CASSPRATNEKLFF
NA	TRBV29-1	TRBJ2-3	NA	TGCAGCGAAGGGGACAGCACAGATACGCAGTATTTT	CSEGDSTDTQYF
NA	TRBV19	TRBJ1-2	NA	TGTGCCAGTAGTATACGCCCGATGGGAGGGGATGGCTACACCTTC	CASSIRPMGGDGYTF
TRBD1	TRBV11-2	TRBJ2-2	NA	TGTGCCAGCAGCACTCCTCGACAGGGACACACCGGGGAGCTGTTTTTT	CASSTPRQGHTGELFF
NA	TRBV5-6	TRBJ2-1	NA	TGTGCCAGCAGCTTGTGGGGGGAAATCCTCTTC	CASSLWGEILF
NA	TRBV6-5	TRBJ1-1	NA	TGTGCCAGCAGTTACCAAGCGAACACTGAAGCTTTCTTT	CASSYQANTEAFF
NA	TRBV19	TRBJ2-2	NA	TGTGCCTCCAGCCGGAGTTCGAAGAACACCGGGGAGCTGTTTTTT	CASSRSSKNTGELFF
TRBD2	TRBV4-3	TRBJ2-5	once	TGCGCCAGCAGCCCGGGACTAGCGGGAGTCGGAGAGACCCAGTACTTC	CASSPGLAGVGETQYF